Listed below are T cell receptor beta chains from one sample, sequenced in a study of cytomegalovirus exposure and HLA in healthy donors. Data came from immunoSEQ multiplex PCR; TCRdb stores just in-frame clones and leaves some out. The sample holds approximately 150,000 clones; 78% are singletons and the top ten take 2% to 3%. Sequenced sample: PBMCs. These receptors all stem from a woman between 18 and 29 years old in good health and CMV-seropositive. Each CDR3 is given with its conserved first and last residue. Fields, in order: V gene, J gene, clone size, CDR3 protein. A clone size is listed for some rows: how often the clone was seen (once, few, many), or a class if it is expanded.

TRBV15,TRBJ2-7,NA,CATSRGRGAYEQYF
TRBV9,TRBJ2-3,NA,CASSVDPIGGAGGIGDTQYF
TRBV15,TRBJ2-1,NA,CATSKGTGGYNEQFF
TRBV10-3,TRBJ2-3,NA,CAIQPTGQGFTDTQYF
TRBV15,TRBJ2-3,few,CATSRGQGAGQVDTQYF
TRBV7-8,TRBJ2-6,NA,CASSSRGLGANVLTF
TRBV4-3,TRBJ2-2,NA,CASSQEVGRASTGELFF
TRBV2,TRBJ1-5,few,CASQDGNQPQHF
TRBV5-1,TRBJ1-4,NA,CASRYDRGLGEKLFF
TRBV18,TRBJ1-1,NA,CASSPGGAAEAFF
TRBV6-1,TRBJ2-7,NA,CASSDWGDPGYEQYF
TRBV19,TRBJ1-5,once,CASSPGTEVQPQHF
TRBV6-5,TRBJ2-1,NA,CASSLRDRTYNEQFF
TRBV25-1,TRBJ2-7,NA,CASSGGARGAMSSYEQYF
TRBV10-3,TRBJ2-7,NA,CAISGGVRQSYEQYF
TRBV9,TRBJ2-2,NA,CASSVVGTGGTYAGELFF
TRBV4-2,TRBJ1-1,once,CASKGGPGGQGASRTEAFF
TRBV9,TRBJ1-2,NA,CASSVGGTGTGDGYTF
TRBV5-1,TRBJ1-1,NA,CASSFEPTGINTEAFF
TRBV9,TRBJ1-2,NA,CASSITTGQANYGYTF
TRBV19,TRBJ1-1,NA,CASSIGGTGRRTEAFF
TRBV7-9,TRBJ1-1,NA,CASRFQENTEAFF
TRBV7-8,TRBJ2-7,NA,CASSYRSRDSEYEQYF
TRBV29-1,TRBJ2-1,NA,CSVGTSGVFNEQFF
TRBV15,TRBJ1-1,NA,CATSRDLSNTEAFF
TRBV7-7,TRBJ1-1,NA,CASSSREGAEAFF
TRBV30,TRBJ1-4,NA,CAWSQWQGWEKLFF
TRBV6-1,TRBJ1-1,once,CASSEVDFLDAEAFF
TRBV6-1,TRBJ2-7,NA,CASSHRGEGEQYF
TRBV5-1,TRBJ1-2,NA,CASSLGSNYGYTF
TRBV28,TRBJ1-1,NA,CASSSPLRDRGEDTEAFF
TRBV11-1,TRBJ1-5,NA,CASSLGPVNQPQHF